This T cell receptor (beta chain) comes out of a study of blood T cell repertoires in COVID-19 (dated by TCRdb to about 2020). Study-wide context: Samples covering the acute and convalescent phases of COVID-19 were provided by collaborators in the United States, Italy and Spain. Subjects who had been exposed to COVID-19, were actively infected with it, or had recovered from it provided the deeply sampled blood TCRbeta repertoires that made up the dataset. Where available, HLA class I and class II types were taken from metadata supplied by the sample provider and were not determined by assay-based typing. Sample metadata almost always included a de-identified subject ID, COVID-19 status, age in years and sex. Samples came from the ongoing ImmuneRACE study (first 160 participants) plus 1,254 subjects from 6 global collaborators. The material from the prospective study consisted of cDNA or gDNA derived from T cells, B-cell-depleted T cells, or PBMCs. The repertoires were released in a freely available public database intended as a resource for research on the immune response to SARS-CoV-2. The paper as a whole reports these results and caveats: The amount of clinical and demographic metadata varied by source and participant and was provided uncurated.

With respect to this clone: It lacks a known antigen. Per-nucleotide qualities are absent, and no much larger clonotype sits a single base away.

V is pared back by 1 base and J by 0 bases, with 9 bases lying between the germline termini. The CDR3 goes from the cysteine to the phenylalanine over 15 residues. The read is trimmed to its CDR3 DNA, 45 bases read in frame from base 1. CDR1 MNHEY and CDR2 SVGAGI were looked up in the germline V gene. The collaborating institutions used their own protocols to collect whole blood in K2EDTA tubes. For TCRbeta analysis, collaborators shipped samples in one of three forms: frozen whole blood, isolated PBMCs, or DNA extracted from either of those sample types. The immunoSEQ Assay, a bias-controlled multiplex PCR, was used to amplify TCRbeta CDR3 regions from genomic DNA. As for the authors' bioinformatics: Within the assay, amplification of reference gene primers was used to estimate how many nucleated cells each sample contained. To quantify the absolute abundance of each unique TCRbeta CDR3 rearrangement, sequence reads were collapsed and filtered. For each sample, productive Simpson clonality was calculated by taking the square root of Simpson's diversity index across productive rearrangements. TCRdb retrieved this table from immuneACCESS and kept in-frame rearrangements only. Not all clones are present; in checked studies, unresolved V genes account for under half, and no reason is known for the remainder. That table furnishes V, J and clone size, whereas the DNA furnished D and trimming. Counted in this sample were more than 20,000 clones; roughly 90% of them appeared once. Approximately 7.6% of the sample comes from the top ten.

Sequenced sample: peripheral blood. The origin of this receptor is a human donor in a cohort sampled during active COVID-19. The chain is assembled from TRBV6-5 and TRBJ1-1; a confident D gene designation cannot be given. The CDR3 has the sequence CASSYFGRLNTEAFF. The nucleotide sequence is TGTGCCAGCAGTTACTTCGGCAGGTTGAACACTGAAGCTTTCTTT.